This is a list of T cell receptor beta chains from one sample in a study of T cells in Graves' hyperthyroidism and ophthalmopathy. One entry per CDR3 protein results from TCRdb running MiXCR on the multiplex PCR reads. This table has 360,000 or so distinct CDR3 sequences, approximately 16% appearing once. Material for sequencing was blood. All receptors derive from a woman aged 55 to 70 with Graves' ophthalmopathy. Both conserved end residues are part of each CDR3. A D gene is named only where the DNA matches it firmly. Some rows have no size entry. The others give once, few or many, or a class for an expanded clone.

>TRBV7-2|TRBJ2-7|.|.
TGTGCCAGCAGCTTAGGAACGGGGGCGCCCACTTACGAGCAGTACTTC
CASSLGTGAPTYEQYF
>TRBV2|TRBJ2-3|.|many
TGTGCCGGTGGACGAGAGACCACGCAGTATTTT
CAGGRETTQYF
>TRBV7-9|TRBJ2-1|TRBD2|many
TGTGCCAGCAGCTTCGCGGGAGGGTCTAGAAATGAGCAGTTCTTC
CASSFAGGSRNEQFF
>TRBV9|TRBJ1-3|.|.
TGTGCCAGCAGCGTAGATCCGGGCTCTGGAAACACCATATATTTT
CASSVDPGSGNTIYF
>TRBV12-3/TRBV12-4|TRBJ2-1|TRBD2|many
TGTGCCAGCAGTTTTAGGTCTAGCGGGAGGAATGAGCAGTTCTTC
CASSFRSSGRNEQFF
>TRBV5-6|TRBJ2-5|.|few
TGTGCCAGCAGCAGGCAGGGTATGTGGGAGACCCAGTACTTC
CASSRQGMWETQYF
>TRBV6-5|TRBJ2-5|TRBD1|.
TGTGCCAGCAGTTACCCGGGACAGGTAGAGACCCAGTACTTC
CASSYPGQVETQYF
>TRBV30|TRBJ2-2|TRBD2|many
TGTGCCTGGAGTCATGGACTAGCGGGAGAGGCAGGGGAGCTGTTTTTT
CAWSHGLAGEAGELFF
>TRBV28|TRBJ1-5|TRBD1|.
TGTGCCAGCACCTTATCCTACAGGGGGCCGCAAGCCCAGCATTTT
CASTLSYRGPQAQHF
>TRBV12-3/TRBV12-4|TRBJ1-5|.|many
TGTGCCAGCAGTTTACCCAGTTCTAATCAGCCCCAGCATTTT
CASSLPSSNQPQHF
>TRBV4-1|TRBJ1-6|.|.
TGCGCCAGCAGCCAAGATCGGCAGGGCAGGAATTCACCCCTCCACTTT
CASSQDRQGRNSPLHF
>TRBV20-1|TRBJ1-6|.|few
TGCAGTGCTAGTCGGGGCTCAAGCTCCTATAATTCACCCCTCCACTTT
CSASRGSSSYNSPLHF
>TRBV28|TRBJ2-7|.|many
TGTGCCAGCAGTTCAGCAGCCGGGCCGTCCCCGGGCCACGAGCAGTACTTC
CASSSAAGPSPGHEQYF
>TRBV30|TRBJ1-4|.|.
TGTGCCTGGTCTCCCCAGGGTCTTGGAAAACTGTTTTTT
CAWSPQGLGKLFF
>TRBV20-1|TRBJ1-1|TRBD1|many
TGCAGTGCTGGCGAGACAGGGGGCTACACTGAAGCTTTCTTT
CSAGETGGYTEAFF
>TRBV5-4|TRBJ2-1|TRBD1|few
TGTGCCAGCAGCACGGGACAGGGGGTCAATGAGCAGTTCTTC
CASSTGQGVNEQFF
>TRBV7-9|TRBJ2-3|.|few
TGTGCCAGCAGCTTTCTAGGGGGGCCAGATACGCAGTATTTT
CASSFLGGPDTQYF
>TRBV10-3|TRBJ1-2|TRBD1|many
TGTGCCATCAGTGAGACAGGGGTGATGAATCAGTATGGCTACACCTTC
CAISETGVMNQYGYTF
>TRBV7-9|TRBJ2-7|TRBD2|many
TGTGCCAGCAGTGACGCTGCGGGGGTCCTCTCCTACGAGCAGTACTTC
CASSDAAGVLSYEQYF
>TRBV5-1|TRBJ2-2|TRBD2|many
TGCGCCAGCAGCTTGGATAGCGGGAGTTCTTTGGTCACCGGGGAGCTGTTTTTT
CASSLDSGSSLVTGELFF
>TRBV29-1|TRBJ1-2|.|.
TGCAGCGTTGAAGGCGGGTGGGGTGGCGGCTACACCTTC
CSVEGGWGGGYTF
>TRBV12-3/TRBV12-4|TRBJ2-3|TRBD1|many
TGTGCCAGCAGTAAGACAGGGAGCCTCGGAGATACGCAGTATTTT
CASSKTGSLGDTQYF
>TRBV6-1|TRBJ1-3|TRBD1|.
TGTGCCAGCAGGCGGACAGGATTTGACACCATATATTTT
CASRRTGFDTIYF
>TRBV9|TRBJ2-3|.|many
TGTGCCAGCAGCGGACGTCAAGAAGCAGATACGCAGTATTTT
CASSGRQEADTQYF
>TRBV28|TRBJ1-4|.|many
TGTGCCAGCAGTCGCTTCGCGGACGGTCCTGAAAAACTGTTTTTT
CASSRFADGPEKLFF
>TRBV6-1|TRBJ2-7|TRBD1|few
TGTGCCAGCAGTCCCCGGACAGGTAGATGGCGGGTTACAACCTACGAGCAGTACTTC
CASSPRTGRWRVTTYEQYF
>TRBV2|TRBJ2-5|TRBD1|.
TGTGCCAGCAGTACAGGGGTATCACAAGAGACCCAGTACTTC
CASSTGVSQETQYF
>TRBV28|TRBJ2-5|.|many
TGTGCCAGCAGTTTACATCCCGATACACCCGAGGGGACCCAGTACTTC
CASSLHPDTPEGTQYF
>TRBV11-2|TRBJ2-5|.|many
TGTGCCAGCAGCTCCGCAGGTACCCAAGAGACCCAGTACTTC
CASSSAGTQETQYF
>TRBV12-3/TRBV12-4|TRBJ2-5|TRBD1|few
TGTGCCAGCAGATATGGGACAGTAGAGACCCAGTACTTC
CASRYGTVETQYF
>TRBV19|TRBJ1-6|.|.
TGTGCCAGTAGTATGGGCAACACCAATTCACCCCTCCACTTT
CASSMGNTNSPLHF
>TRBV11-2|TRBJ1-2|.|many
TGTGCCAGCAGACCCTCCTCGGGCCCCCTGGGCTATGGCTACACCTTC
CASRPSSGPLGYGYTF
>TRBV6-2/TRBV6-3|TRBJ1-5|TRBD1|few
TGTGCCAGCAGTTACGACAGGGGTAATCAGCCCCAGCATTTT
CASSYDRGNQPQHF
>TRBV20-1|TRBJ2-5|TRBD1|few
TGCAGTGCTTGCACAGGGGAAATGTACCAAGAGACCCAGTACTTC
CSACTGEMYQETQYF
>TRBV29-1|TRBJ1-2|.|.
TGCAGCGTTTCGGTCAGTAACTATGGCTACACCTTC
CSVSVSNYGYTF
>TRBV5-1|TRBJ2-1|.|few
TGCGCCAGCAGTTACAGGGTGGGTTCTAATGAGCAGTTCTTC
CASSYRVGSNEQFF
>TRBV19|TRBJ2-5|TRBD2|few
TGTGCCAGTAGTACTCCTAGCGGCAGTCCGTCCCAGTACTTC
CASSTPSGSPSQYF